This T cell receptor beta chain was retrieved from a study of metastatic and nonmetastatic thyroid tumors. In its sample, this clone ranks as medium-sized. Antigen specificity is unknown. Germline-derived CDR1 and CDR2 are SGHRS and YFSETQ. V lost 1 base, J lost 3 bases, and 10 bases lay in between. This CDR3 comprises 14 residues. Original methodology: Researchers built a distant-metastasis classifier for papillary thyroid cancer that drew on CDR3 differences across clinicopathological groups. TCRdb re-called clones from the PCR reads using MiXCR. The V and J calls here are based on TCRdb, not the publication. The sample yields 9,000 to 13,000 clones, about 30% seen once. Findings and caveats of the study: For both blood and tumor, malignant thyroid tumors reportedly showed significantly higher TCR beta diversity than benign nodules did.

Each patient went into thyroid surgery without having received any treatment. The source material was tumor tissue. The rearrangement links TRBV5-1 to TRBJ1-1, with a possible D match to TRBD1 (6 bases). This TCR derives from a female donor with papillary thyroid cancer or a benign thyroid nodule (not recorded which). Some clones in this sample may be carry-over from other donors' samples. The CDR3 reads CASSLTGTDTEAFF. The CDR3 DNA is TGCGCCAGCAGCTTGACAGGGACTGACACTGAAGCTTTCTTT.